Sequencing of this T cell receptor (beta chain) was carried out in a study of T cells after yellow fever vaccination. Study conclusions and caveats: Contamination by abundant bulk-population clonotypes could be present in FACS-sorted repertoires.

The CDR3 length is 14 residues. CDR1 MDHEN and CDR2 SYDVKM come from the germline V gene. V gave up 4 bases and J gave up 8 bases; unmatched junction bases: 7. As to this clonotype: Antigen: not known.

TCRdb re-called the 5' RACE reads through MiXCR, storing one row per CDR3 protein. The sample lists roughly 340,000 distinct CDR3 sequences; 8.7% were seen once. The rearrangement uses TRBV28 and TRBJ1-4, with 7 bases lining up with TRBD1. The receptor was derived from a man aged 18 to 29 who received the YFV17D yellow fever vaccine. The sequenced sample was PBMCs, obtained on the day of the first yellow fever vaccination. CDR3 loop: CASSSKGAREKLFF. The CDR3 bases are TGTGCCAGCAGTTCAAAGGGGGCTCGGGAAAAACTGTTTTTT.